This is a list of T cell receptor beta chains from one sample in a study of blood T cell repertoires in COVID-19. Profiled with immunoSEQ multiplex PCR; TCRdb holds only in-frame clones, not every one. The sample has fewer than 350,000 clones; 89% are singletons. The specimen was PBMCs or T cells enriched from blood (not recorded which). Receptors were obtained from a woman aged 40 to 50 who had recovered from COVID-19. Each CDR3 is given with its conserved first and last residue. D genes are given only for firm matches. Clone size is stated in some rows and not others, as once, few, many or a class when expanded.

D: TRBD1
V: TRBV7-9
size: NA
J: TRBJ1-1
DNA: TGTGCCAGCAGCGCGGGACAGGGGGCCACTGAAGCTTTCTTT
CDR3: CASSAGQGATEAFF

D: NA
V: TRBV4-2
size: NA
J: TRBJ2-1
DNA: TGTGCCAGCAGCCAAGATTTGGCGGAACCCTACAATGAGCAGTTCTTC
CDR3: CASSQDLAEPYNEQFF

D: TRBD2
V: TRBV5-4
size: NA
J: TRBJ2-7
DNA: TGTGCCAGCAGCCGAGGACTAGCCGGAGGGGAGCAGTACTTC
CDR3: CASSRGLAGGEQYF

D: TRBD1
V: TRBV5-6
size: NA
J: TRBJ2-4
DNA: TGTGCCAGCAGCCCGTACCGGACAGGATTTCTAGCCAAAAACATTCAGTACTTC
CDR3: CASSPYRTGFLAKNIQYF

D: NA
V: TRBV7-3
size: NA
J: TRBJ1-1
DNA: TGTGCCAGCAGCCAAAGGAGGGACACTGAAGCTTTCTTT
CDR3: CASSQRRDTEAFF

D: TRBD2
V: TRBV6-5
size: few
J: TRBJ2-1
DNA: TGTGCCAGCAGTCTAGCGGAAAGCTCCTACAATGAGCAGTTCTTC
CDR3: CASSLAESSYNEQFF

D: NA
V: TRBV18
size: NA
J: TRBJ1-6
DNA: TGTGCCAGTCGGACGGACGTAAGAGGGATTTCACCCCTCCACTTT
CDR3: CASRTDVRGISPLHF

D: TRBD1
V: TRBV27
size: NA
J: TRBJ1-4
DNA: TGTGCCAGCAGCCACAGGGGTAGTGAAAAACTGTTTTTT
CDR3: CASSHRGSEKLFF

D: NA
V: TRBV27
size: NA
J: TRBJ2-3
DNA: TGTGCCAGCAGTTTATCGCCTGAGGGTAGCACAGATACGCAGTATTTT
CDR3: CASSLSPEGSTDTQYF

D: TRBD1
V: TRBV2
size: NA
J: TRBJ1-2
DNA: TGTGCCAGCACCCGAGGACAGGGGAAGGGTGGCTACACCTTC
CDR3: CASTRGQGKGGYTF

D: NA
V: TRBV27
size: few
J: TRBJ2-2
DNA: TGTGCCAGCAGTTCCCGGCGGGGATCCACCGGGGAGCTGTTTTTT
CDR3: CASSSRRGSTGELFF

D: NA
V: TRBV7-9
size: NA
J: TRBJ1-2
DNA: TGTGCCAGCAGCTTTGTTGAGGGTGGCTACACCTTC
CDR3: CASSFVEGGYTF

D: NA
V: TRBV6-2/TRBV6-3
size: NA
J: TRBJ1-1
DNA: TGTGCCAGCAGCCGTCACTTTACAGGGAATCCTGAAGCTTTCTTT
CDR3: CASSRHFTGNPEAFF

D: TRBD1
V: TRBV30
size: NA
J: TRBJ1-1
DNA: TGTGCCTGGAACCGGGACAGGGGGCTTGAAGCTTTCTTT
CDR3: CAWNRDRGLEAFF

D: TRBD1
V: TRBV10-3
size: NA
J: TRBJ2-7
DNA: TGTGCCATCAGACCTACCGGGACAGGGGGCGTTAAGGGGAGTCGGGAGCAGTACTTC
CDR3: CAIRPTGTGGVKGSREQYF

D: NA
V: TRBV5-1
size: NA
J: TRBJ1-1
DNA: TGCGCCAGCAGCTCCGGGTTTGGTTCTGAAGCTTTCTTT
CDR3: CASSSGFGSEAFF

D: NA
V: TRBV7-9
size: NA
J: TRBJ1-1
DNA: TGTGCCAGCAGCTTTGACAGAACGAACACTGAAGCTTTCTTT
CDR3: CASSFDRTNTEAFF

D: TRBD2
V: TRBV5-4
size: NA
J: TRBJ2-1
DNA: TGTGCCAGCAGCTGGGGGGGGTTGTCCTACAATGAGCAGTTCTTC
CDR3: CASSWGGLSYNEQFF

D: NA
V: TRBV10-3
size: NA
J: TRBJ1-4
DNA: TGTGCCATCAGTGCGGGGGGCGCCGGGGAAAAACTGTTTTTT
CDR3: CAISAGGAGEKLFF

D: TRBD1
V: TRBV7-8
size: NA
J: TRBJ1-2
DNA: TGTGCCAGCAGCGCTGGACAGGGGGCTTTATACGCCTTAGGCTACACCTTC
CDR3: CASSAGQGALYALGYTF

D: NA
V: TRBV5-6
size: NA
J: TRBJ1-2
DNA: TGTGCCAGCAGCTTGGTCCGCTATGGCTACACCTTC
CDR3: CASSLVRYGYTF

D: TRBD1
V: TRBV6-5
size: NA
J: TRBJ1-4
DNA: TGTGCCAGCAGCTCAAGGGGGCGCGAAAAACTGTTTTTT
CDR3: CASSSRGREKLFF

D: TRBD1
V: TRBV6-2/TRBV6-3
size: NA
J: TRBJ2-2
DNA: TGTGCCAGCAGTCCCCGAGGGGCAGGGGGCACCGGGGAGCTGTTTTTT
CDR3: CASSPRGAGGTGELFF

D: NA
V: TRBV30
size: NA
J: TRBJ2-2
DNA: TGTGCCTGGAAAAAGGGCGGGGCGGCCACCGGGGAGCTGTTTTTT
CDR3: CAWKKGGAATGELFF

D: TRBD2
V: TRBV7-8
size: NA
J: TRBJ2-3
DNA: TGTGCCAGCAGCTTGAAGAGACTAGCGGGGGGACAAAAGACAGATACGCAGTATTTT
CDR3: CASSLKRLAGGQKTDTQYF

D: NA
V: TRBV24-1
size: NA
J: TRBJ2-1
DNA: TGTGCCACCAGCGCCGGAGGCTCCTACAATGAGCAGTTCTTC
CDR3: CATSAGGSYNEQFF

D: TRBD2
V: TRBV9
size: NA
J: TRBJ2-3
DNA: TGTGCCAGCAGCGTCCGTAGCGGGGGGCCAGATACGCAGTATTTT
CDR3: CASSVRSGGPDTQYF

D: NA
V: TRBV18
size: NA
J: TRBJ1-1
DNA: TGTGCCAGCTCATGGAACGGAGGAAGGGACACTGAAGCTTTCTTT
CDR3: CASSWNGGRDTEAFF

D: NA
V: TRBV3-1/TRBV3-2
size: NA
J: TRBJ1-3
DNA: TGTGCCAGCAGCCGCTCCGACAGCAGACGAGGAAACACCATATATTTT
CDR3: CASSRSDSRRGNTIYF

D: NA
V: TRBV4-1
size: NA
J: TRBJ1-1
DNA: TGCGCCAGCACCCGAGGTGAGGGGAACACTGAAGCTTTCTTT
CDR3: CASTRGEGNTEAFF

D: NA
V: TRBV19
size: once
J: TRBJ2-7
DNA: TGTGCTACAGGCCTGGGCCCCTACGAGCAGTACTTC
CDR3: CATGLGPYEQYF

D: NA
V: TRBV27
size: NA
J: TRBJ1-5
DNA: TGTGCCAGCAGTTTAACACAGGAGCAGCCCCAGCATTTT
CDR3: CASSLTQEQPQHF

D: NA
V: TRBV30
size: NA
J: TRBJ2-7
DNA: TGTGCCTGGAGTGACAGGGTTTTTGGGGAGCAGTACTTC
CDR3: CAWSDRVFGEQYF

D: TRBD2
V: TRBV15
size: once
J: TRBJ2-7
DNA: TGTGCCACCAGCAGCTCGGGACTAGCAGTGCCTACCGAGCAGTACTTC
CDR3: CATSSSGLAVPTEQYF

D: TRBD1
V: TRBV18
size: NA
J: TRBJ1-3
DNA: TGTGCCAGCTCAGTCAAACAGGGGGCATTTGGAAACACCATATATTTT
CDR3: CASSVKQGAFGNTIYF

D: NA
V: TRBV6-6
size: NA
J: TRBJ1-1
DNA: TGTGCCAGCAAGAGTTCCGTCGTGAACACTGAAGCTTTCTTT
CDR3: CASKSSVVNTEAFF

D: NA
V: TRBV2
size: NA
J: TRBJ1-5
DNA: TGTGCCAGCAGTGAGCAGGGGCGAAATCAGCCCCAGCATTTT
CDR3: CASSEQGRNQPQHF

D: NA
V: TRBV7-9
size: NA
J: TRBJ1-3
DNA: TGTGCCAGCAGCCTACTCGTGGGGGCCGGAAACACCATATATTTT
CDR3: CASSLLVGAGNTIYF

D: NA
V: TRBV28
size: NA
J: TRBJ2-7
DNA: TGTGCCAGCAGTTTATGGGCGGACAGCTCCTACGAGCAGTACTTC
CDR3: CASSLWADSSYEQYF

D: TRBD1
V: TRBV7-3
size: once
J: TRBJ1-1
DNA: TGTGCCAGCAGCGAAGGACAGGGAGCAGCTTTCTTT
CDR3: CASSEGQGAAFF

D: TRBD1
V: TRBV27
size: NA
J: TRBJ1-1
DNA: TGTGCCAGCAGTCCCCGGACAGGGACCTACTCAGGCTCGAACACTGAAGCTTTCTTT
CDR3: CASSPRTGTYSGSNTEAFF

D: TRBD1
V: TRBV2
size: NA
J: TRBJ1-1
DNA: TGTGCCAGCAGTGATGGGACAGCCTCCATGAACACTGAAGCTTTCTTT
CDR3: CASSDGTASMNTEAFF

D: TRBD1
V: TRBV5-4
size: once
J: TRBJ1-2
DNA: TGTGCCAGCAGCTTGTGGGGACAGGAGACCTATGGCTACACCTTC
CDR3: CASSLWGQETYGYTF

D: NA
V: TRBV14
size: once
J: TRBJ2-6
DNA: TGTGCCAGCAGCCAGGCAGGGGGGTTGGCTGGGGCCAACGTCCTGACTTTC
CDR3: CASSQAGGLAGANVLTF

D: TRBD1
V: TRBV2
size: NA
J: TRBJ2-6
DNA: TGTGCCAGCAGCCGGGACAGTAACTCTGGGGCCAACGTCCTGACTTTC
CDR3: CASSRDSNSGANVLTF

D: TRBD1
V: TRBV25-1
size: NA
J: TRBJ2-3
DNA: TGTGCCAGCAGTTTATGGACAGGGACAGATACGCAGTATTTT
CDR3: CASSLWTGTDTQYF

D: TRBD1
V: TRBV11-2
size: few
J: TRBJ1-4
DNA: TGTGCCAGCAGCTTAGAGGGACAGGGTAGTTTCGAAAGTGAAAAACTGTTTTTT
CDR3: CASSLEGQGSFESEKLFF

D: TRBD1
V: TRBV7-9
size: NA
J: TRBJ1-2
DNA: TGTGCCAGCAGCTTACGATCGACAGGGCGGTATGGCTACACCTTC
CDR3: CASSLRSTGRYGYTF

D: TRBD2
V: TRBV3-1/TRBV3-2
size: NA
J: TRBJ2-5
DNA: TGTGCCAGCAGCCGCCTTAGGCTACTAGCGGGGCTCACCCTCCCGCAAGAGACCCAGTACTTC
CDR3: CASSRLRLLAGLTLPQETQYF

D: NA
V: TRBV5-1
size: NA
J: TRBJ2-6
DNA: TGCGCCAGCAGCCCGAGTGCGGGTACTGGGGCCAACGTCCTGACTTTC
CDR3: CASSPSAGTGANVLTF

D: NA
V: TRBV5-6
size: NA
J: TRBJ1-5
DNA: TGTGCCAGCAGCACCCGAGGACACAGCAATCAGCCCCAGCATTTT
CDR3: CASSTRGHSNQPQHF

D: NA
V: TRBV6-5
size: once
J: TRBJ1-1
DNA: TGTGCCAGCAGTTCCTCCTCCTCTGAAGCTTTCTTT
CDR3: CASSSSSSEAFF